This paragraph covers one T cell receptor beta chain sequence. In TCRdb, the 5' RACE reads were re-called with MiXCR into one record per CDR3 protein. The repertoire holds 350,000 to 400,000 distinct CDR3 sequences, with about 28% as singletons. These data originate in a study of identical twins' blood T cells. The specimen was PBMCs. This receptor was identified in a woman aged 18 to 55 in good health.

The CDR3 loop is CASSLGSRNLWNTQYF. CDR3 in DNA: TGTGCCAGTAGCCTTGGCTCTAGAAATTTATGGAATACGCAGTATTTT. V usage is TRBV19 and J usage is TRBJ2-3; D ambiguous. The CDR3 sequence is 16 residues long. V dropped 6 bases and J dropped 7 bases, with 23 bases sitting between them. Germline CDR1 and CDR2: LNHDA and SQIVND (reference sequence).